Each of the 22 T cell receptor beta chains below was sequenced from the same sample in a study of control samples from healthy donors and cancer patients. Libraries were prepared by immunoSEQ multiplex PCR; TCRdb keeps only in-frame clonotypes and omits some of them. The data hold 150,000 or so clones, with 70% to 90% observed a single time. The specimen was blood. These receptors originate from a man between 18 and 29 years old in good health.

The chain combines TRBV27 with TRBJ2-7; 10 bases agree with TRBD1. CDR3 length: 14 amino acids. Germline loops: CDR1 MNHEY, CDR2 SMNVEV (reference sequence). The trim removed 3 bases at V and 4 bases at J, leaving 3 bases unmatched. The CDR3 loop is CASSFGTGAYEQYF. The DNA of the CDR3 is TGTGCCAGCAGTTTCGGGACAGGGGCATACGAGCAGTACTTC.

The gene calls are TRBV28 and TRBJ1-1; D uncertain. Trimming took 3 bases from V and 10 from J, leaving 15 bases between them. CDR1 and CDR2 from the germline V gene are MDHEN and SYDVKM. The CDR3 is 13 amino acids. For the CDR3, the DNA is TGTGCCAGCAGTTTTTTAGTTCATTTACCAGCTTTCTTT. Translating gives CASSFLVHLPAFF.

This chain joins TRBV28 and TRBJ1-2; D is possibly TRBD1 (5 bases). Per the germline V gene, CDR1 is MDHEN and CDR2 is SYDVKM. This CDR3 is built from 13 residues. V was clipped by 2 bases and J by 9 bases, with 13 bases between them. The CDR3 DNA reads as TGTGCCAGCAGTTTAGAACGGGGCCTTCGCTACACCTTC. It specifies CASSLERGLRYTF.

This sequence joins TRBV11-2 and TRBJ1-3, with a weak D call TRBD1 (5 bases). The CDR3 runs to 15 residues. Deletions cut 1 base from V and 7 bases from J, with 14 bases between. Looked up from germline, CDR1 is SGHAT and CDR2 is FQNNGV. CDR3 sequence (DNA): TGTGCCAGCAGCTTAGCCGGGACTGTCGTTAACACCATATATTTT. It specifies CASSLAGTVVNTIYF.

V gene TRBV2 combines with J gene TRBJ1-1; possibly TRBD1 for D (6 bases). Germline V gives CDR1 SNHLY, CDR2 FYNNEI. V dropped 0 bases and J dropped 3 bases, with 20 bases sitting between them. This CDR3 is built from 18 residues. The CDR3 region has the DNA TGTGCCAGCAGTGAAGCAGAGGGGGAGTACTGGATGGACACTGAAGCTTTCTTT. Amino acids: CASSEAEGEYWMDTEAFF.

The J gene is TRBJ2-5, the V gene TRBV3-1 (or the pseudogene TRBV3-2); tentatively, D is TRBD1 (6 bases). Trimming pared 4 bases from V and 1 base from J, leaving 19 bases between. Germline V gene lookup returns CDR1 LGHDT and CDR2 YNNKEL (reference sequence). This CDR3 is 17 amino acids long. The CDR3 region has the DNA TGTGCCAGCAGCCGGTACAGGGCCCTTTCCCTCCAAGAGACCCAGTACTTC. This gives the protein CASSRYRALSLQETQYF.

This CDR3 is CASSVGMERGETQYF. CDR3 DNA: TGTGCCAGCAGCGTAGGAATGGAACGGGGTGAGACCCAGTACTTC. The gene calls are TRBV9 and TRBJ2-5, with D possibly matching TRBD2 (5 bases). This CDR3 is 15 amino acids long. Trimming removed 0 bases from V and 5 bases from J, with 14 bases in between. Germline-derived CDR1 and CDR2 are SGDLS and YYNGEE.

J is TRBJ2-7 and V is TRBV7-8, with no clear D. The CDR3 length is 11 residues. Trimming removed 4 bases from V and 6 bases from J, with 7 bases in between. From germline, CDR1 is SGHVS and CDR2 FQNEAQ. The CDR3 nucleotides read TGTGCCAGCAGCTCTGGTATCGAGCAGTACTTC. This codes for CASSSGIEQYF.

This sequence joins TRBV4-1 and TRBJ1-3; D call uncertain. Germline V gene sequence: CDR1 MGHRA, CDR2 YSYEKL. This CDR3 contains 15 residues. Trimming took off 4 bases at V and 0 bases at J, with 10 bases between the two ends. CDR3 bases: TGCGCCAGCAGCCCTCTAATATCCTCTGGAAACACCATATATTTT. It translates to CASSPLISSGNTIYF.

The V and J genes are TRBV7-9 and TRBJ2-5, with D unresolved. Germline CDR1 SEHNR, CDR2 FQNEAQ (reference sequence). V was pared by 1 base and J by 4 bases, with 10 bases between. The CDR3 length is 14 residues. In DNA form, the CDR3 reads TGTGCCAGCAGCTTAGACACGACCTCAGAGACCCAGTACTTC. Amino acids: CASSLDTTSETQYF.

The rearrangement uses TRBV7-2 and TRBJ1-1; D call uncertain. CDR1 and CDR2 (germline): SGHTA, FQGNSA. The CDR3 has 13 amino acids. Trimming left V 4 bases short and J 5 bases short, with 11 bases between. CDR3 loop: CASSSRVGTEAFF. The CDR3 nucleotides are TGTGCCAGCAGCTCGCGGGTCGGGACTGAAGCTTTCTTT.

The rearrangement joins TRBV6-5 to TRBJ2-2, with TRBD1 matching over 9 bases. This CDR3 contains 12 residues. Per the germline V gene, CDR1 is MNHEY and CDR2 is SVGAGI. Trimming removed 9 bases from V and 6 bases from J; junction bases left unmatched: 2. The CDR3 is CASNRGPGELFF. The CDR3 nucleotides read TGTGCCAGTAACAGGGGGCCCGGGGAGCTGTTTTTT.

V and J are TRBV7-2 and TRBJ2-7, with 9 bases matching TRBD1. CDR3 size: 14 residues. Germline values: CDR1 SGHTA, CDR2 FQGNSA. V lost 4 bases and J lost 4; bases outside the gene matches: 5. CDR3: CASSSPDRGYEQYF. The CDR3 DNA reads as TGTGCCAGCAGCTCACCGGACAGGGGATACGAGCAGTACTTC.

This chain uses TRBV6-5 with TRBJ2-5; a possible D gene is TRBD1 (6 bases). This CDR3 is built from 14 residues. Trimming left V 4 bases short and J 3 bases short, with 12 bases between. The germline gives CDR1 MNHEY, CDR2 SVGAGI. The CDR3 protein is CASSLQGLEETQYF. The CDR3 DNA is TGTGCCAGCAGTTTACAGGGTTTAGAAGAGACCCAGTACTTC.

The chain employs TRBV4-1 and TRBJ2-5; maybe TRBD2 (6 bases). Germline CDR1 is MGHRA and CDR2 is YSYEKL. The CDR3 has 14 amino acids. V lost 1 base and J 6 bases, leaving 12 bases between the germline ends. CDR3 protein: CASSQVGGWKTQYF. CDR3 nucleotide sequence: TGCGCCAGCAGCCAAGTGGGGGGATGGAAGACCCAGTACTTC.

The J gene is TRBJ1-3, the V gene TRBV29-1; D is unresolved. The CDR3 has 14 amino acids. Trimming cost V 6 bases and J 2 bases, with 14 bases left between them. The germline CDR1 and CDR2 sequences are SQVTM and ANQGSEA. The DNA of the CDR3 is TGCAGCGTCCTGCCCGACGGACCTGGAAACACCATATATTTT. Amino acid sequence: CSVLPDGPGNTIYF.

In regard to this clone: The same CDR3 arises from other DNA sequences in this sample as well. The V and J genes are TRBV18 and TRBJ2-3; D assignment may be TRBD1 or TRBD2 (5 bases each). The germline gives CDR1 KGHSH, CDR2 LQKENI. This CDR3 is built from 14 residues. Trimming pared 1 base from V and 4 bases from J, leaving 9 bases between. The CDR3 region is CASSPQLGADTQYF. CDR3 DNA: TGTGCCAGCTCACCACAACTGGGGGCAGATACGCAGTATTTT. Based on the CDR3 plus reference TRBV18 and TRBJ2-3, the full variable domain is NAGVMQNPRHLVRRRGQEARLRCSPMKGHSHVYWYRQLPEEGLKFMVYLQKENIIDESGMPKERFSAEFPKEGPSILRIQQVVRGDSAAYFCASSPQLGADTQYFGPGTRLTVL.

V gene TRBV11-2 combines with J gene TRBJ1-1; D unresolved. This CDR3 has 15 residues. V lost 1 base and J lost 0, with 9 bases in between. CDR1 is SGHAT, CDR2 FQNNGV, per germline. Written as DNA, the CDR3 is TGTGCCAGCAGCTTAGTCTCCGGGGTGAACACTGAAGCTTTCTTT. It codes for CASSLVSGVNTEAFF.

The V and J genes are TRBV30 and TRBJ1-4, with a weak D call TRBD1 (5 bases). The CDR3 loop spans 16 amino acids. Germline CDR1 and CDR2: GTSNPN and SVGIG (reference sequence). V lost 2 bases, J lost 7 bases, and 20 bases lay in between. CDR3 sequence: CAWSPLLGREVEKLFF. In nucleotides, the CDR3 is TGTGCCTGGAGTCCCCTCCTCGGCAGGGAAGTTGAAAAACTGTTTTTT.

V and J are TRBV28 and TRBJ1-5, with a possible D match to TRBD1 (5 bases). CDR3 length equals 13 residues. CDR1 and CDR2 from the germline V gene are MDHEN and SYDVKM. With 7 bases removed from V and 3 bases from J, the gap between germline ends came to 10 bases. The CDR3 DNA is TGTGCCAGCAACCAGGGCCTCAATCAGCCCCAGCATTTT. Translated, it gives CASNQGLNQPQHF.

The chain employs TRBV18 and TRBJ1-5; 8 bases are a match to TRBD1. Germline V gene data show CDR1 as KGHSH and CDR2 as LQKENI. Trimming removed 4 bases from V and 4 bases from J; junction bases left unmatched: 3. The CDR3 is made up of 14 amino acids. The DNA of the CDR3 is TGTGCCAGCTCACAGACAGGGGAAAATCAGCCCCAGCATTTT. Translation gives CASSQTGENQPQHF.

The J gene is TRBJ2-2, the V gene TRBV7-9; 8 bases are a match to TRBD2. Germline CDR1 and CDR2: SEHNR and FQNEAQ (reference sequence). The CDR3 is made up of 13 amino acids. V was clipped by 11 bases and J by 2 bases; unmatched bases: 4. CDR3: CARGGRNTGELFF. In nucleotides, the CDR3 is TGTGCCCGCGGGGGGCGAAACACCGGGGAGCTGTTTTTT.